The rows below give T cell receptor beta chains drawn from one sample of a study of blood T cell repertoires in COVID-19. Some clones are missing from TCRdb's copy, which holds only in-frame ones; the method was immunoSEQ multiplex PCR. The data hold tens of thousands of clones, with roughly 80% observed a single time. Sequenced sample: PBMCs or T cells enriched from blood (not recorded which). Receptors were obtained from a woman aged 40 to 50 with acute COVID-19. Both conserved end residues are part of each CDR3. Fields, in order: D gene, V gene, J gene, CDR3 protein. A D gene is named only where the DNA matches it firmly.

d_gene: TRBD1
v_gene: TRBV5-1
j_gene: TRBJ1-2
CDR3aa: CASSPRTGGDYGYTF

d_gene: .
v_gene: TRBV9
j_gene: TRBJ2-1
CDR3aa: CASNGLGFDEQFF

d_gene: .
v_gene: TRBV13
j_gene: TRBJ1-4
CDR3aa: CASSRAGLLNEKLFF

d_gene: TRBD1
v_gene: TRBV5-1
j_gene: TRBJ1-4
CDR3aa: CASSSDRASEKLFF

d_gene: TRBD2
v_gene: TRBV6-2/TRBV6-3
j_gene: TRBJ2-5
CDR3aa: CASSRTSGLETQYF

d_gene: .
v_gene: TRBV7-9
j_gene: TRBJ2-1
CDR3aa: CASSPEVGEQFF

d_gene: .
v_gene: TRBV2
j_gene: TRBJ1-6
CDR3aa: CARGRNNSPLHF

d_gene: TRBD1
v_gene: TRBV14
j_gene: TRBJ1-1
CDR3aa: CASSHYSGTGWMNTEAFF

d_gene: TRBD1
v_gene: TRBV25-1
j_gene: TRBJ2-7
CDR3aa: CASSPPSGQRSYEQYF

d_gene: .
v_gene: TRBV5-1
j_gene: TRBJ2-3
CDR3aa: CASTLGLPGIDTQYF

d_gene: TRBD2
v_gene: TRBV7-2
j_gene: TRBJ2-5
CDR3aa: CASSLVRGASSSQYF

d_gene: TRBD1
v_gene: TRBV6-5
j_gene: TRBJ1-6
CDR3aa: CASSTSTGRGSPLHF

d_gene: .
v_gene: TRBV28
j_gene: TRBJ1-1
CDR3aa: CASTTTTEAFF

d_gene: .
v_gene: TRBV3-1/TRBV3-2
j_gene: TRBJ1-2
CDR3aa: CASSQSFGSYGYTF

d_gene: TRBD2
v_gene: TRBV5-8
j_gene: TRBJ2-1
CDR3aa: CASSDQHGRASYNEQFF

d_gene: .
v_gene: TRBV5-1
j_gene: TRBJ1-6
CDR3aa: CASSLSGPGDGLSSPLHF

d_gene: .
v_gene: TRBV5-1
j_gene: TRBJ1-6
CDR3aa: CASSPQGAGSSPLHF

d_gene: .
v_gene: TRBV7-6
j_gene: TRBJ1-2
CDR3aa: CASSSQPGTYYGYTF

d_gene: .
v_gene: TRBV18
j_gene: TRBJ1-4
CDR3aa: CASSPRAANEKLFF

d_gene: .
v_gene: TRBV12-5
j_gene: TRBJ2-1
CDR3aa: CASGWQGIQGEQFF

d_gene: TRBD1
v_gene: TRBV9
j_gene: TRBJ1-2
CDR3aa: CASSGRDRDFFDYTF

d_gene: .
v_gene: TRBV11-2
j_gene: TRBJ2-1
CDR3aa: CASSLAGAYNEQFF

d_gene: .
v_gene: TRBV4-2
j_gene: TRBJ2-1
CDR3aa: CASSLEAGRGAYNEQFF

d_gene: .
v_gene: TRBV28
j_gene: TRBJ1-5
CDR3aa: CASSLAGSNQPQHF

d_gene: .
v_gene: TRBV5-4
j_gene: TRBJ2-2
CDR3aa: CASSLWGQNTGELFF

d_gene: .
v_gene: TRBV3-1/TRBV3-2
j_gene: TRBJ1-3
CDR3aa: CASSQQISGNTIYF

d_gene: .
v_gene: TRBV19
j_gene: TRBJ2-5
CDR3aa: CASSVGKETQYF

d_gene: .
v_gene: TRBV7-9
j_gene: TRBJ2-6
CDR3aa: CASSLPPGANVLTF

d_gene: TRBD1
v_gene: TRBV9
j_gene: TRBJ1-6
CDR3aa: CASSVGPGGSDNSPLHF

d_gene: TRBD1
v_gene: TRBV11-3
j_gene: TRBJ2-4
CDR3aa: CASSRGGQGRKDIQYF

d_gene: .
v_gene: TRBV19
j_gene: TRBJ1-2
CDR3aa: CASSIRGVNYGYTF

d_gene: .
v_gene: TRBV7-9
j_gene: TRBJ1-1
CDR3aa: CASSIGGTEAFF

d_gene: .
v_gene: TRBV7-8
j_gene: TRBJ2-1
CDR3aa: CASSSISAAGAEQFF

d_gene: .
v_gene: TRBV28
j_gene: TRBJ1-2
CDR3aa: CASSLNPTGSYGYTF

d_gene: .
v_gene: TRBV21-1
j_gene: TRBJ1-4
CDR3aa: CASSKDKGSNEKLFF

d_gene: .
v_gene: TRBV12-3/TRBV12-4
j_gene: TRBJ2-7
CDR3aa: CASSYGARNEQYF

d_gene: .
v_gene: TRBV10-3
j_gene: TRBJ2-1
CDR3aa: CAISEPRRVGNEQFF

d_gene: .
v_gene: TRBV24-1
j_gene: TRBJ2-1
CDR3aa: CATSELGIQGIDEQFF

d_gene: .
v_gene: TRBV2
j_gene: TRBJ2-7
CDR3aa: CASSEYGGTRSYEQYF

d_gene: .
v_gene: TRBV23-1
j_gene: TRBJ1-3
CDR3aa: CASSLGSSSGNTIYF

d_gene: .
v_gene: TRBV25-1
j_gene: TRBJ2-1
CDR3aa: CASSEYQGNSYNEQFF